One sample yielded the 14 T cell receptor beta chains listed below, sequenced in a study of cytomegalovirus exposure and HLA in healthy donors. The primer mix had 60 Vbeta and 13 Jbeta primers. Repertoires were generated with immunoSEQ multiplex PCR, while TCRdb's copy carries only in-frame clones and drops some. Here the sample spans about 100,000 clones, about four fifths being singletons. Sequencing input: PBMCs. The source of these receptors is a woman aged 40-49 years in good health and CMV-seronegative.

This clone has just a few counts. The genes are TRBV7-9 and TRBJ2-2, with 7 nucleotides matching TRBD1. V was clipped by 5 bases and J by 8 bases; unmatched bases: 8. Germline V gene lookup returns CDR1 SEHNR and CDR2 FQNEAQ (reference sequence). The CDR3 extends over 14 amino acids. CDR3: CASSPPGQRGELFF. The CDR3 DNA follows: TGTGCCAGCAGCCCTCCGGGACAGCGAGGGGAGCTGTTTTTT.

CDR3 sequence: CASSLGPGGTEKLFF. In DNA, the CDR3 is TGCGCCAGCAGCTTGGGGCCAGGGGGCACTGAAAAACTGTTTTTT. The V and J genes are TRBV5-1 and TRBJ1-4; 8 positions agree with TRBD1. Germline values: CDR1 SGHRS, CDR2 YFSETQ. The ends lost 0 bases at V and 7 bases at J; junction bases unmatched: 5. CDR3 size: 15 residues. Based on the CDR3 plus reference TRBV5-1 and TRBJ1-4, the full variable domain is KAGVTQTPRYLIKTRGQQVTLSCSPISGHRSVSWYQQTPGQGLQFLFEYFSETQRNKGNFPGRFSGRQFSNSRSEMNVSTLELGDSALYLCASSLGPGGTEKLFFGSGTQLSVL.

This chain connects TRBV7-9 to TRBJ2-7; 7 bases map to TRBD2. The CDR3 loop spans 14 amino acids. The germline CDR1 and CDR2 sequences are SEHNR and FQNEAQ (reference sequence). After removal of 4 bases from V and 0 bases from J, the junction contained 3 bases not matched to a gene. CDR3 region: CASSSGGSSYEQYF. The CDR3 DNA follows: TGTGCCAGCAGCTCCGGGGGGAGCTCCTACGAGCAGTACTTC. Supplemented by reference TRBV7-9 and TRBJ2-7, the full variable domain reads DTGVSQNPRHKITKRGQNVTFRCDPISEHNRLYWYRQTLGQGPEFLTYFQNEAQLEKSRLLSDRFSAERPKGSFSTLEIQRTEQGDSAMYLCASSSGGSSYEQYFGPGTRLTVT.

This chain links TRBV7-9 with TRBJ1-6, with 8 bases identical to TRBD1. The length of the CDR3 is 16 residues. The trim removed 5 bases at V and 10 bases at J, leaving 13 bases unmatched. Germline-derived CDR1 and CDR2 are SEHNR and FQNEAQ (reference sequence). The CDR3 sequence: CASSPQQGVEGSPLHF. CDR3 bases: TGTGCCAGCAGCCCACAACAGGGGGTAGAAGGGTCACCCCTCCACTTT.

Written as DNA, the CDR3 is TGTGCCAGCAGCGTAGAGAGGAACACTGAAGCTTTCTTT. This translates into CASSVERNTEAFF. The chain is built from TRBV9 and TRBJ1-1; no clear D gene. The CDR3 is 13 residues long. V lost 0 bases, J lost 1 base, and 4 bases lay in between. Looked up from germline, CDR1 is SGDLS and CDR2 is YYNGEE.

The chain couples TRBV11-1 to TRBJ2-2; D gene uncertain. Trimming left V 5 bases short and J 6 bases short, with 7 bases between. The V gene's germline CDR1 is SGHAT and CDR2 FQDESV (reference sequence). There are 12 residues in the CDR3. The CDR3 DNA is TGTGCCAGCAGCCTGGGCCCCGGGGAGCTGTTTTTT. This translates into CASSLGPGELFF.

This chain joins TRBV29-1 and TRBJ2-3, with 8 bases aligning to TRBD1. Germline assignment: CDR1 SQVTM and CDR2 ANQGSEA. CDR3 length: 14 amino acids. V shed 7 bases and J 0 bases; nucleotides not matched to a gene: 6. CDR3 in amino acids: CSAEDRASTDTQYF. The CDR3 nucleotides read TGCAGCGCTGAGGACAGGGCTAGCACAGATACGCAGTATTTT.

This clone was seen more than once but under ten times. The chain is built from TRBV19 and TRBJ1-5, with TRBD1 identical over 8 bases. V lost 6 bases and J lost 6; bases outside the gene matches: 7. Germline values: CDR1 LNHDA, CDR2 SQIVND (reference sequence). The CDR3 loop spans 14 amino acids. The CDR3 region is CASRGGQGGQPQHF. The CDR3, as DNA: TGTGCCAGTAGGGGCGGACAGGGTGGTCAGCCCCAGCATTTT.

The chain uses TRBV4-3 and TRBJ1-2, with 7 nucleotides matching TRBD1. Per germline, CDR1 LGHNA and CDR2 YSLEER. The CDR3 spans 15 residues. The V and J ends lost 0 bases and 8 bases, in that order; junction bases with no gene match: 9. CDR3 DNA: TGCGCCAGCAGCCAAGATCTGGGACAGAGAGAGGGCTACACCTTC. Translation gives CASSQDLGQREGYTF.

The CDR3 sequence: CASSVRDSPYGYTF. CDR3 bases: TGTGCCAGCAGTGTACGAGACAGTCCCTATGGCTACACCTTC. V usage is TRBV5-6 and J usage is TRBJ1-2; TRBD1 is a possible D gene (5 bases). Germline CDR1 reads SGHDT; CDR2 reads YYEEEE. The V and J ends lost 5 bases and 4 bases respectively, with 15 bases between them. CDR3 length: 14 amino acids. The complete variable domain, with remaining parts taken from reference TRBV5-6 and TRBJ1-2, reads DAGVTQSPTHLIKTRGQQVTLRCSPKSGHDTVSWYQQALGQGPQFIFQYYEEEERQRGNFPDRFSGHQFPNYSSELNVNALLLGDSALYLCASSVRDSPYGYTFGSGTRLTVV.

The CDR3 DNA sequence: TGTGCCAGCTCTCGGGAGACATTAGCTAACTATGGCTACACCTTC. Translating it yields CASSRETLANYGYTF. The V and J genes are TRBV18 and TRBJ1-2; D call uncertain. Germline V CDR1 and CDR2: KGHSH, LQKENI. The CDR3 runs 15 residues. Trimming took off 6 bases at V and 0 bases at J, with 14 bases between the two ends.

This clone was counted once. The rearrangement uses TRBV27 and TRBJ2-2; TRBD1 might be the D (6 bases). The CDR3 contains 17 residues. CDR1 and CDR2 (germline): MNHEY, SMNVEV (reference sequence). V was trimmed by 5 bases and J by 1 base, leaving 17 bases between them. The CDR3 bases are TGTGCCAGCAGTCCCGAGCGACAGGTGATGAACACCGGGGAGCTGTTTTTT. Amino acid sequence: CASSPERQVMNTGELFF.

This clone occurred a few times. The chain has TRBV6-5 and TRBJ1-1; the D is unclear. Deletions cut 5 bases from V and 0 bases from J, with 7 bases between. Germline V gene data show CDR1 as MNHEY and CDR2 as SVGAGI. The CDR3 sequence is 13 residues long. The CDR3 here is CASSKLLNTEAFF. The CDR3 bases are TGTGCCAGCAGTAAACTACTGAACACTGAAGCTTTCTTT.

V is TRBV28 and J is TRBJ2-7; perhaps TRBD2 as D (6 bases). Trimming shortened V by 6 bases and J by 3 bases, and 12 bases separated the two germline ends. The CDR3 is 13 amino acids. Looked up from germline, CDR1 is MDHEN and CDR2 is SYDVKM. CDR3 protein: CASREGPLYEQYF. CDR3 coding DNA: TGTGCCAGCAGGGAGGGACCTCTCTACGAGCAGTACTTC.